A selection of T cell receptor beta chains follows, all from one sample in a study of blood T cell repertoires in COVID-19. The repertoire was sequenced with immunoSEQ multiplex PCR; TCRdb's copy has only in-frame clones and lacks some. The data show approximately 110,000 clones, about 75% seen once. The material sequenced was peripheral blood. The receptors were gathered from a woman in her 70s with acute or convalescent COVID-19. CDR3s include the opening cysteine and the closing phenylalanine or tryptophan. D genes are given only for firm matches. Size is omitted from some rows. Given values are once, few, many or a class for expanded clones.

d_call: TRBD1; v_call: TRBV5-1; clone_size: few; j_call: TRBJ1-6; cdr3_nt: TGCGCCAGCAGCTTGGCGCAAAGACAGGGGGCTTCACCCCTCCACTTT; cdr3_aa: CASSLAQRQGASPLHF
d_call: TRBD1; v_call: TRBV28; clone_size: once; j_call: TRBJ2-7; cdr3_nt: TGTGCCTCAAAAAGGGGGCCACGGGAAGGCGAGCAGTACTTC; cdr3_aa: CASKRGPREGEQYF
d_call: TRBD1; v_call: TRBV5-4; clone_size: .; j_call: TRBJ1-2; cdr3_nt: TGTGCCAGCAGCTTGGGGGGCCGGGGGACAGGGGGAATCTATGGCTACACCTTC; cdr3_aa: CASSLGGRGTGGIYGYTF
d_call: TRBD1; v_call: TRBV10-3; clone_size: .; j_call: TRBJ1-6; cdr3_nt: TGTGCCATCAGCCAACAGGGGAGCCTAGATAATTCACCCCTCCACTTT; cdr3_aa: CAISQQGSLDNSPLHF
d_call: .; v_call: TRBV27; clone_size: .; j_call: TRBJ2-2; cdr3_nt: TGTGCCAGCAGTTTTGGACAGAAGAACACCGGGGAGCTGTTTTTT; cdr3_aa: CASSFGQKNTGELFF
d_call: TRBD2; v_call: TRBV6-1; clone_size: .; j_call: TRBJ2-5; cdr3_nt: TGTGCCAGCGGCTCCCTAGCGGGGGGTGGCCCCCCGCACTTC; cdr3_aa: CASGSLAGGGPPHF
d_call: TRBD1; v_call: TRBV11-2; clone_size: .; j_call: TRBJ2-7; cdr3_nt: TGTGCCAGCACCCGGGACAGCGATACCTACGAGCAGTACTTC; cdr3_aa: CASTRDSDTYEQYF
d_call: .; v_call: TRBV3-1/TRBV3-2; clone_size: .; j_call: TRBJ1-5; cdr3_nt: TGTGCCAGCAGCCAAGACAGGCAGGGCAATCAGCCCCAGCATTTT; cdr3_aa: CASSQDRQGNQPQHF
d_call: TRBD1; v_call: TRBV4-2; clone_size: .; j_call: TRBJ1-2; cdr3_nt: TGTGCCAGCAGCCAAGACCAAGGGACAGGGTATGGCTACACCTTC; cdr3_aa: CASSQDQGTGYGYTF
d_call: TRBD2; v_call: TRBV2; clone_size: .; j_call: TRBJ2-5; cdr3_nt: TGTGCCAGCTCCCTAGCGGACAACCAAGAGACCCAGTACTTC; cdr3_aa: CASSLADNQETQYF
d_call: .; v_call: TRBV19; clone_size: .; j_call: TRBJ2-4; cdr3_nt: TGTGCCAGTAGTGACAATTTAAACATTCAGTACTTC; cdr3_aa: CASSDNLNIQYF
d_call: TRBD1; v_call: TRBV5-4; clone_size: once; j_call: TRBJ2-5; cdr3_nt: TGTGCCAGCAGCTACAGGGGTCTCGAGACCCAGTACTTC; cdr3_aa: CASSYRGLETQYF
d_call: TRBD1; v_call: TRBV7-8; clone_size: .; j_call: TRBJ2-7; cdr3_nt: TGTGCCAGCAGCTTAGTGGACAGGGGCTACGAGCAGTACTTC; cdr3_aa: CASSLVDRGYEQYF
d_call: TRBD1; v_call: TRBV18; clone_size: .; j_call: TRBJ1-1; cdr3_nt: TGTGCCAGCTCGCCCCGACAGGGTCCGAACACTGAAGCTTTCTTT; cdr3_aa: CASSPRQGPNTEAFF
d_call: TRBD1; v_call: TRBV5-1; clone_size: .; j_call: TRBJ1-2; cdr3_nt: TGCGCCAGCAGCCACCCCCCCGGGACAGGGGGGATAGGAGGCTACACCTTC; cdr3_aa: CASSHPPGTGGIGGYTF
d_call: TRBD1; v_call: TRBV19; clone_size: .; j_call: TRBJ1-6; cdr3_nt: TGTGCCAGTAGCCCCGGACAGGGATGGGCAGGGTCACCCCTCCACTTT; cdr3_aa: CASSPGQGWAGSPLHF
d_call: TRBD2; v_call: TRBV7-9; clone_size: .; j_call: TRBJ2-5; cdr3_nt: TGTGCCAGCAGCTTGAAACTAGCGGGGGGCCAAGAGACCCAGTACTTC; cdr3_aa: CASSLKLAGGQETQYF
d_call: TRBD2; v_call: TRBV5-4; clone_size: .; j_call: TRBJ2-3; cdr3_nt: TGTGCCAGCAGCTTGGGAGCGGGGCGAACAGATACGCAGTATTTT; cdr3_aa: CASSLGAGRTDTQYF
d_call: TRBD1; v_call: TRBV27; clone_size: few; j_call: TRBJ1-5; cdr3_nt: TGTGCCAGCAGTTTATCGGGACAGGGATATCAGCCCCAGCATTTT; cdr3_aa: CASSLSGQGYQPQHF
d_call: .; v_call: TRBV12-5; clone_size: .; j_call: TRBJ2-5; cdr3_nt: TGTGCTAGTGGTTTGGTACTAGGGGGGGCGGAGACCCAGTACTTC; cdr3_aa: CASGLVLGGAETQYF
d_call: TRBD2; v_call: TRBV7-2; clone_size: .; j_call: TRBJ2-3; cdr3_nt: TGTGCCAGCAGCTTAAGGCCTGGCGGGGGATCAGATACGCAGTATTTT; cdr3_aa: CASSLRPGGGSDTQYF